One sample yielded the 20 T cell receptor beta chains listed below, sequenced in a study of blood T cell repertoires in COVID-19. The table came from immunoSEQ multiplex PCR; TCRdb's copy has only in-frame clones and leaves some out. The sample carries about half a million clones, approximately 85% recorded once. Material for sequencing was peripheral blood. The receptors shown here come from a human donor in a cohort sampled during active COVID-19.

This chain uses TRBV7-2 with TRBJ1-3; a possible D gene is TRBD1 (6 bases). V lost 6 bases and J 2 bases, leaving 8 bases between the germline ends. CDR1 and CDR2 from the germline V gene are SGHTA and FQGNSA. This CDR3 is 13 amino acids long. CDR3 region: CASRTGTGNTIYF. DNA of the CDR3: TGTGCCAGCAGAACAGGGACTGGAAACACCATATATTTT.

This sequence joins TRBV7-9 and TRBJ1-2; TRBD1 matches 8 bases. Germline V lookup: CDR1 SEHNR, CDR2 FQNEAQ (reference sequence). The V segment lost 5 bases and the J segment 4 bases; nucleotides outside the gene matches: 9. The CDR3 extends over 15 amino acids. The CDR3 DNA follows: TGTGCCAGCAGCATCGGACAGGGTCCCTCCTATGGCTACACCTTC. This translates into CASSIGQGPSYGYTF.

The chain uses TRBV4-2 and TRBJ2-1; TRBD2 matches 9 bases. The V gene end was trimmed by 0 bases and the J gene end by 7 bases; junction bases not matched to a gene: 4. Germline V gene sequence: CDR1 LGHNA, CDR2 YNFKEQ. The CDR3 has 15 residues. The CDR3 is CASSQDLTSGNEQFF. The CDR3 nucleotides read TGTGCCAGCAGCCAAGATCTCACTAGCGGGAATGAGCAGTTCTTC.

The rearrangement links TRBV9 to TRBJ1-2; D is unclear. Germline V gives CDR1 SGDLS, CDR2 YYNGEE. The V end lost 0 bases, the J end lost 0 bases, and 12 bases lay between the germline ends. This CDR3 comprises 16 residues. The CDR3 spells CASSVDLGTPNYGYTF. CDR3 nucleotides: TGTGCCAGCAGCGTAGATTTGGGCACCCCTAACTATGGCTACACCTTC.

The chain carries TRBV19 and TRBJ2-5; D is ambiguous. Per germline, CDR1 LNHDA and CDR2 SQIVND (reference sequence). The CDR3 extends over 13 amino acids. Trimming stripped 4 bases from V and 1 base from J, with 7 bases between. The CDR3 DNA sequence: TGTGCCAGTAGTAGCACAGTCCAAGAGACCCAGTACTTC. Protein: CASSSTVQETQYF.

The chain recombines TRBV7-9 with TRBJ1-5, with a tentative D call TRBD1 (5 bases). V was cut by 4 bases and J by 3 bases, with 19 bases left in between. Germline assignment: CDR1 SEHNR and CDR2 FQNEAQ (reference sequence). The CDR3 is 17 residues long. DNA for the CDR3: TGTGCCAGCAGCTCCCTCCAGTCAGGCAGGGACAATCAGCCCCAGCATTTT. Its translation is CASSSLQSGRDNQPQHF.

CDR3 region: CASSLDRAGDTQYF. The CDR3 region has the DNA TGTGCCAGCAGCTTAGACAGGGCCGGAGATACGCAGTATTTT. V is TRBV7-9 and J is TRBJ2-3, with D perhaps TRBD1 (6 bases). The CDR3 spans 14 residues. Looked up from germline, CDR1 is SEHNR and CDR2 is FQNEAQ (reference sequence). V was trimmed by 1 base and J by 5 bases, leaving 10 bases between them.

This chain's CDR3 is CASSQVVGDSFRSNYGYTF. CDR3 DNA: TGTGCCAGCAGCCAAGTTGTCGGGGACTCCTTTAGGAGTAACTATGGCTACACCTTC. The chain has TRBV3-1 (or the pseudogene TRBV3-2) and TRBJ1-2; maybe TRBD1 (5 bases). The V gene's germline CDR1 is LGHDT and CDR2 YNNKEL (reference sequence). The V end was cut by 1 base, the J end by 1 base, with 22 bases between. CDR3 size: 19 residues.

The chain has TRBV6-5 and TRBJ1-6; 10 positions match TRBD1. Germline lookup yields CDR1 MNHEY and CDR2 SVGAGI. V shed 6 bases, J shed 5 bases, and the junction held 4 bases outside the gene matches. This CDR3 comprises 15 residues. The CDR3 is CASRRGQGHNSPLHF. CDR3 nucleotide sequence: TGTGCCAGCAGACGGGGACAGGGGCATAATTCACCCCTCCACTTT.

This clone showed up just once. The chain's CDR3 is CASSLTAGFRANYGYTF. The CDR3 DNA is TGTGCCAGCAGCCTCACCGCAGGGTTTAGGGCTAACTATGGCTACACCTTC. The chain combines TRBV7-3 with TRBJ1-2; D is possibly TRBD1 (5 bases). The germline CDR1 and CDR2 sequences are SGHTA and FQGTGA. The CDR3 has 17 amino acids. Trimming shortened V by 5 bases and J by 0 bases, and 19 bases separated the two germline ends.

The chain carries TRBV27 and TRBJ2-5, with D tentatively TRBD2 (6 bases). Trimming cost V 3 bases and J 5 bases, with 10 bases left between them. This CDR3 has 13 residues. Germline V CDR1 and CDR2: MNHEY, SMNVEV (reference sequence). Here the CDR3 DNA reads TGTGCCAGCAGTTTCGGGAGAACGGAGACCCAGTACTTC. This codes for CASSFGRTETQYF.

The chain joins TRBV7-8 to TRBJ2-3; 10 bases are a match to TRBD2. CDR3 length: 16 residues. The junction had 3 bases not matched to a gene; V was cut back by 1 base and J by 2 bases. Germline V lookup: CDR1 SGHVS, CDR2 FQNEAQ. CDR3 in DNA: TGTGCCAGCAGCTTAGTACTAGCGGGGACCACAGATACGCAGTATTTT. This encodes CASSLVLAGTTDTQYF. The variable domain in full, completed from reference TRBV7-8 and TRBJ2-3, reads GAGVSQSPRYKVAKRGQDVALRCDPISGHVSLFWYQQALGQGPEFLTYFQNEAQLDKSGLPSDRFFAERPEGSVSTLKIQRTQQEDSAVYLCASSLVLAGTTDTQYFGPGTRLTVL.

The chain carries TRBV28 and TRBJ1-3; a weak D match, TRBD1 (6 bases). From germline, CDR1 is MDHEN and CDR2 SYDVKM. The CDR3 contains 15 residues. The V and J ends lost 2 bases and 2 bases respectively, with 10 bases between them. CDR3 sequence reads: CASSLQGSPGNTIYF. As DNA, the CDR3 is TGTGCCAGCAGTTTACAGGGGAGCCCTGGAAACACCATATATTTT.

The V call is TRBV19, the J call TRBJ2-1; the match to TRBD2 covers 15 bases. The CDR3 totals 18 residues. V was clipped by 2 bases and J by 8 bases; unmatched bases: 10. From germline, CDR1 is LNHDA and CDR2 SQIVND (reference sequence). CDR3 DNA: TGTGCCAGTAGTATAACCCGGACTAGCGGGAGGGATTATTATGAGCAGTTCTTC. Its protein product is CASSITRTSGRDYYEQFF. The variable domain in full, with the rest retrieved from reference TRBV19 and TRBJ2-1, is DGGITQSPKYLFRKEGQNVTLSCEQNLNHDAMYWYRQDPGQGLRLIYYSQIVNDFQKGDIAEGYSVSREKKESFPLTVTSAQKNPTAFYLCASSITRTSGRDYYEQFFGPGTRLTVL.

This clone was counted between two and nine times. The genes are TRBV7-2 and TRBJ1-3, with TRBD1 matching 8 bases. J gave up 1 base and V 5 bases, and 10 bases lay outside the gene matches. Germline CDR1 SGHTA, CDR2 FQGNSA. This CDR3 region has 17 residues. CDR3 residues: CASSNGQGPASGNTIYF. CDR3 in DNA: TGTGCCAGCAGCAATGGACAGGGCCCAGCTTCTGGAAACACCATATATTTT.

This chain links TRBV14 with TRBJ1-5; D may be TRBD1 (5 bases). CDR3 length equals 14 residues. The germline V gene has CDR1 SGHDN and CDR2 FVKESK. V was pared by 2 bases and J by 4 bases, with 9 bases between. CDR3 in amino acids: CASSQWGQNQPQHF. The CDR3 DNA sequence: TGTGCCAGCAGCCAATGGGGCCAGAATCAGCCCCAGCATTTT.

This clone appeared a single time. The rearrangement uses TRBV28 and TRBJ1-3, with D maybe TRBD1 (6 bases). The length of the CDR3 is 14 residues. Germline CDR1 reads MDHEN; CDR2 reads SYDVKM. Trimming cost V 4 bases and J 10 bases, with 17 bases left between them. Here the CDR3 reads CASSSRGRASTIYF. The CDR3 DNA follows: TGTGCCAGCAGTTCCAGGGGCAGGGCCAGTACCATATATTTT.

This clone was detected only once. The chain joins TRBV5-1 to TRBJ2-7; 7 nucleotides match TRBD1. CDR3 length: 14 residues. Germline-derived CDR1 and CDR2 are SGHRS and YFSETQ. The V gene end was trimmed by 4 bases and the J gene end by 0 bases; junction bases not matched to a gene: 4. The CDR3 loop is CASSKDRSSYEQYF. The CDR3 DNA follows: TGCGCCAGCAGCAAGGACAGGAGCTCCTACGAGCAGTACTTC.

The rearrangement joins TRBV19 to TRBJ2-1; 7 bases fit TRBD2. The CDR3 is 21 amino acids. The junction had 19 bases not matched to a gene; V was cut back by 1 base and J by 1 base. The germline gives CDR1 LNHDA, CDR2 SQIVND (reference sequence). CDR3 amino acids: CASSIAFRHRAAGASYNEQFF. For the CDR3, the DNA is TGTGCCAGTAGTATAGCGTTTCGGCATCGGGCGGCGGGAGCGTCCTACAATGAGCAGTTCTTC.

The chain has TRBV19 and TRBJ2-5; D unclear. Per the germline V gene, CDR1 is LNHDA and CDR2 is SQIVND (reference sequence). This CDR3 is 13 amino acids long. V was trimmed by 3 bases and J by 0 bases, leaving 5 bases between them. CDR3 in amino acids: CASSIQDQETQYF. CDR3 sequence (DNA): TGTGCCAGTAGTATCCAGGACCAAGAGACCCAGTACTTC.